This T cell receptor beta chain was captured by sequencing in a study of T cells after yellow fever vaccination (dated by TCRdb to the late 2010s). In the study overall: The SMART-Seq v4 Ultra Low Input RNA kit was used to prepare libraries from fractions with low cell numbers. Bulk PBMC replicates and cell subsets were isolated from blood drawn at multiple timepoints before and after both primary and secondary immunization. Two healthy male donors, one aged 18 to 30 and one aged 30 to 40 years, made up the cohort. Bulk TCR alpha and beta repertoires were sequenced longitudinally to track T-cell clones before and after primary and booster YFV17D yellow fever vaccination.

Broader findings and caveats from the paper: After the booster, most of the clones that had expanded following primary vaccination were detected again (roughly 97% of CD4 and around 90% of CD8), which suggests that memory was broadly maintained. Compared with the primary T-cell response, the secondary T-cell response was faster but weaker, reaching its peak on day 5 rather than on day 15. Computational filtering was required because FACS-sorted repertoires could contain abundant contaminating clonotypes from the bulk population. A small share of clonotypes was detected in both CD4 and CD8 compartments, with the overlap likely arising from convergent recombination. Only a couple of donors were included in the study, so the extent to which the findings can be generalized is limited.

Read against the paper, the sample's treatment or condition label means: live attenuated yellow fever vaccine strain. At each blood-draw timepoint, two biological replicates of bulk PBMCs were collected. PBMCs were isolated from peripheral blood using a standard Ficoll-Paque protocol. RNA was extracted with TriZol from bulk PBMCs, CD4 and CD8 fractions, and dextramer-positive and dextramer-negative fractions. V is cut by 5 bases and J by 3 bases, and the space between the germline ends is 14 bases. CDR3 length: 15 amino acids, cysteine to phenylalanine. Only CDR3 DNA is held: 45 bases, read in frame from base 1. CDR1 and CDR2 are drawn from the germline V gene: SGHTA, FQGNSA. To note about this clonotype: What this receptor recognizes is not known. Qualities for individual bases were not recorded, and no much larger clone is one base off.

TCR cDNA was made using 5'RACE template switching, a step that added a universal primer site and unique molecular identifiers. Priming of cDNA synthesis was performed from both the TCR alpha and TCR beta constant segments. Two PCR steps were used to amplify libraries, with sample barcodes and sequencing adapters being added in the second step. Libraries were sequenced on Illumina HiSeq 2500 (2x100 bp) or NovaSeq (2x150 bp). The authors' analysis ran thus. MIGEC handled demultiplexing of reads and collapsing into UMI consensus sequences, while MiXCR performed V(D)J alignment. Using edgeR on replicate PBMC samples, clonotypes were called vaccine-responding if FDR was below 0.01 and the log2 fold change was above 5 up to day 15. Bulk clonotypes were assigned CD4 or CD8 identity according to which sequenced CD4 or CD8 repertoire held them at higher abundance. Using fastp at Q25 and MiXCR, TCRdb reprocessed the public reads and kept productive beta chains. Every entry covers one CDR3 protein and lists the most common genes and DNA from its rows. TCRdb's processing, not the study's, gives the V and J calls here. The sample includes about 630,000 distinct CDR3 sequences, with 12% observed a single time. 14% to 15% of the sample goes to the ten largest clones.

The material sequenced was PBMCs, taken on the day of the yellow fever booster vaccination. The receptor was isolated from a man in his thirties or forties who received the YFV17D yellow fever vaccine. The chain is encoded by TRBV7-2 joined to TRBJ1-5; the best D guess is TRBD1, with 6 bases matching. The CDR3 reads as follows: CASSPRGGVNQPQHF. The sequenced DNA is TGTGCCAGCAGCCCACGAGGGGGGGTCAATCAGCCCCAGCATTTT.